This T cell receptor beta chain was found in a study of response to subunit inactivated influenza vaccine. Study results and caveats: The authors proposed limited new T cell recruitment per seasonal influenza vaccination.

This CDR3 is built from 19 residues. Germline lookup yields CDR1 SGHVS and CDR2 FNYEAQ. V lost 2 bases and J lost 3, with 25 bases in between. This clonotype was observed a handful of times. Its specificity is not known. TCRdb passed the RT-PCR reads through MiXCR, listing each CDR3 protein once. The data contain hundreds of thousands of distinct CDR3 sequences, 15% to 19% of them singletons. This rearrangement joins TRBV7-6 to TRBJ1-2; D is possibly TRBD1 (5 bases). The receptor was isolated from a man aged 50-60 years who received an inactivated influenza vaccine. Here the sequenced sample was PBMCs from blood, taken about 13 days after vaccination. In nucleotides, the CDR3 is TGTGCCAGCAGCTTACTTGGTAGTTTCACAGGCGGAGGGCACTATGGCTACACCTTC. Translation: CASSLLGSFTGGGHYGYTF.